This TCR beta chain was observed in a study of blood T cell repertoires in COVID-19. Study-wide background: Samples came from the United States, Italy and Spain, spanning acute and convalescent COVID-19.

Details on this clone: The junction departs from germline at one end; a sequencing error may be responsible.

As handled by the study authors: Amplification with reference gene primers provided the estimates of nucleated cell counts. The repertoire was sequenced with immunoSEQ multiplex PCR; TCRdb's copy has only in-frame clones and lacks some. V, J and clone size are those of that table, while D and trimming were read from the DNA. Counted here are roughly 200,000 clones, around 86% occurring once; the ten biggest clones make up around 7%. The CDR3 contains 16 residues. The germline CDR1 and CDR2 sequences are MNHNS and SASEGT. This chain joins TRBV6-1 and TRBJ1-1; a weak D match, TRBD1 (5 bases). What was sequenced was peripheral blood. The sequence derives from a man in his forties with acute or convalescent COVID-19. The CDR3 reads CASSEARTQLNSEAFF. The CDR3 DNA reads TGTGCCAGCAGTGAAGCGCGGACACAATTAAACAGTGAAGCTTTCTTT.